This T cell receptor (beta chain) is from a study of blood T cell repertoires in COVID-19. TCRdb's table, derived via immunoSEQ multiplex PCR, lists solely in-frame clones and lacks some. The sample lists about 370,000 clones, about 89% occurring once. What was sequenced was peripheral blood. The sequence was obtained from a woman in her twenties or thirties with COVID-19, enrolled during active disease.

The CDR3 sequence is CASSFDTGETQYF. DNA for the CDR3: TGCGCCAGCAGCTTCGATACAGGAGAGACCCAGTACTTC. The chain carries TRBV5-1 and TRBJ2-5; the D gene is possibly TRBD1 (5 bases). Trimming stripped 2 bases from V and 4 bases from J, with 9 bases between. The V gene's germline CDR1 is SGHRS and CDR2 YFSETQ. This CDR3 contains 13 residues.